The present entry profiles one T cell receptor beta chain with its context. Its target is unknown. The J segment lost 8 bases and the V segment lost 0 bases, leaving 8 bases of the junction unmatched. CDR3 size: 16 residues. Germline CDR1 LGHDT, CDR2 YNNKEL (reference sequence). These data come from a study of T cells in tumors after PD-1 blockade. In the study overall: Patients received pembrolizumab 200 mg every 3 weeks or cemiplimab 350 mg every 2 weeks. Daily vismodegib 150 mg continued in a subset of anti-PD-1-treated patients.

The repertoire was sequenced with immunoSEQ multiplex PCR; TCRdb's copy has only in-frame clones and lacks some. The data show around 13,000 clones, 50% to 70% seen once. Template: tumor biopsy or peripheral blood genomic DNA, roughly 550-6,500 ng per sample. Study-wide results and caveats: After therapy, most expanded exhausted CD8+ clones were absent pre-treatment, suggesting clonal replacement.

The chain is built from TRBV3-1 (or the pseudogene TRBV3-2) and TRBJ2-1; 9 nucleotides line up with TRBD2. The source is a human donor with cutaneous squamous cell carcinoma. The source material was tumor tissue, sampled before anti-PD-1 treatment. The CDR3 nucleotides read TGTGCCAGCAGCCAAGAGATCAGCGGGAGGACGCATGAGCAGTTCTTC. Translated, it gives CASSQEISGRTHEQFF.